This is a list of T cell receptor beta chains from one sample in a study of cytomegalovirus exposure and HLA in healthy donors. The data were produced by immunoSEQ multiplex PCR, yet TCRdb's version contains in-frame clones alone and is incomplete. The sample gives 80,000 or so clones, about two thirds of which show up once; around 6% is in the top ten. The sequencing sample was made of PBMCs. The receptors shown here come from a man younger than 40 in good health and CMV-seropositive. CDR3s include the opening cysteine and the closing phenylalanine or tryptophan. Each record gives: CDR3 length, J gene, V gene, clone size, D gene, CDR3 DNA, CDR3 protein. A D gene is named only where the DNA matches it firmly. Size values are once, few and many counts, or a class for expanded clones, and some rows have none.

length: 18
J: TRBJ1-5
V: TRBV2
size: NA
D: TRBD1
DNA: TGTGCCAGCAGTGACCGGACAGGGGGTTTTAGGGGCAATCAGCCCCAGCATTTT
CDR3: CASSDRTGGFRGNQPQHF

length: 14
J: TRBJ2-1
V: TRBV7-8
size: few
D: NA
DNA: TGTGCCAGCGGGCGGGACGGGAGCTACAATGAGCAGTTCTTC
CDR3: CASGRDGSYNEQFF

length: 13
J: TRBJ2-5
V: TRBV5-1
size: NA
D: NA
DNA: TGCGCCAGCAGCTTGGATCCAGGAAAGACCCAGTACTTC
CDR3: CASSLDPGKTQYF

length: 13
J: TRBJ2-3
V: TRBV11-2
size: few
D: NA
DNA: TGTGCCAGCAGCGTAACAAGTATCAATACGCAGTATTTT
CDR3: CASSVTSINTQYF

length: 15
J: TRBJ2-7
V: TRBV10-3
size: NA
D: TRBD1
DNA: TGTGCCATCAGTGAGTCTCCGGGACAGGGCTACGAGCAGTACTTC
CDR3: CAISESPGQGYEQYF

length: 15
J: TRBJ1-2
V: TRBV7-3
size: NA
D: TRBD1
DNA: TGTGCCAGCAGCCTAGTACCGGGACAGGGCTATGGCTACACCTTC
CDR3: CASSLVPGQGYGYTF

length: 16
J: TRBJ2-3
V: TRBV7-2
size: NA
D: TRBD2
DNA: TGTGCCAGCAGCTTTCGGGGGACTAGCGGGAGGGATACGCAGTATTTT
CDR3: CASSFRGTSGRDTQYF

length: 17
J: TRBJ2-3
V: TRBV4-3
size: once
D: NA
DNA: TGCGCCAGCAGCCAAGATCTTGAACATCCCTCGATAGATACGCAGTATTTT
CDR3: CASSQDLEHPSIDTQYF

length: 15
J: TRBJ1-3
V: TRBV18
size: few
D: NA
DNA: TGTGCCAGCTCACCACCGATCCAGGGGCGAAACACCATATATTTT
CDR3: CASSPPIQGRNTIYF

length: 16
J: TRBJ2-3
V: TRBV7-2
size: few
D: TRBD2
DNA: TGTGCCAGCAGCTTACTAGCGGGAGCCTCGGGGGATACGCAGTATTTT
CDR3: CASSLLAGASGDTQYF

length: 14
J: TRBJ1-1
V: TRBV5-4
size: NA
D: NA
DNA: TGTGCCAGCAGCTTAGGGAGGGGGGGCACTGAAGCTTTCTTT
CDR3: CASSLGRGGTEAFF

length: 15
J: TRBJ2-5
V: TRBV4-3
size: NA
D: TRBD2
DNA: TGCGCCAGCAGCCAAACAGCGGGGCAAGCAGAGACCCAGTACTTC
CDR3: CASSQTAGQAETQYF

length: 13
J: TRBJ2-3
V: TRBV5-1
size: NA
D: NA
DNA: TGCGCCAGCTGTTTTGAGAGCACAGATACGCAGTATTTT
CDR3: CASCFESTDTQYF

length: 14
J: TRBJ2-3
V: TRBV6-1
size: NA
D: NA
DNA: TGTGCCAGCGGGATATGGGAGAGTGGAGATACGCAGTATTTT
CDR3: CASGIWESGDTQYF

length: 15
J: TRBJ2-1
V: TRBV5-4
size: NA
D: TRBD2
DNA: TGTGCCAGCAGCACGGGACGTCCAGCGGGAGATGAGCAGTTCTTC
CDR3: CASSTGRPAGDEQFF

length: 15
J: TRBJ2-4
V: TRBV11-3
size: NA
D: NA
DNA: TGTGCCAGCAGCCCCGGGGAACTAGCCAAAAACATTCAGTACTTC
CDR3: CASSPGELAKNIQYF

length: 15
J: TRBJ2-3
V: TRBV7-9
size: few
D: NA
DNA: TGTGCCAGCAGCGTATACCGGGATCCTAAAGATACGCAGTATTTT
CDR3: CASSVYRDPKDTQYF

length: 15
J: TRBJ2-7
V: TRBV19
size: NA
D: TRBD2
DNA: TGTGCCAGTAGACCACTAGCGGGGGATCCCGGGGAGCAGTACTTC
CDR3: CASRPLAGDPGEQYF

length: 13
J: TRBJ1-4
V: TRBV2
size: NA
D: NA
DNA: TGTGCCAGCAGTGGCGCCGGGTCTGGAAAACTGTTTTTT
CDR3: CASSGAGSGKLFF

length: 12
J: TRBJ2-7
V: TRBV29-1
size: NA
D: NA
DNA: TGCAGCGTTGGTAGCAGCTCCTACGAGCAGTACTTC
CDR3: CSVGSSSYEQYF

length: 15
J: TRBJ1-1
V: TRBV5-1
size: NA
D: NA
DNA: TGCGCCAGCAGCTTCGGGGCAGGGGTCAATCCGATTTTGAGCTTT
CDR3: CASSFGAGVNPILSF

length: 17
J: TRBJ2-2
V: TRBV9
size: NA
D: TRBD2
DNA: TGTGCCAGCAGCGCGACTAGCGGGGGGCCTGTCACCGGGGAGCTGCTTTTT
CDR3: CASSATSGGPVTGELLF